This T cell receptor (beta chain) appears in the sequencing data of a study of early T cells in non-severe SARS-CoV-2 infection. Tagging with unique molecular identifiers was applied to individual cDNA molecules. TCRdb reanalysed the 5' RACE reads using MiXCR and keeps one entry per CDR3 protein. The repertoire holds tens of thousands of distinct CDR3 sequences, with around 4.1% as singletons. Trimming left V 7 bases short and J 6 bases short, with 18 bases between. Germline V gene data show CDR1 as MDHEN and CDR2 as SYDVKM. CDR3 length equals 15 residues. What was sequenced was whole blood. This chain uses TRBV28 with TRBJ2-2, with a weak D call TRBD1 (6 bases). The sequence was obtained from an adult who was a healthcare worker with PCR-confirmed SARS-CoV-2 infection or an uninfected control (not recorded which). The CDR3 sequence: CASTQGGYISGELFF. CDR3 in DNA: TGTGCCAGCACCCAAGGGGGTTATATCTCCGGGGAGCTGTTTTTT.